Only a few counts were recorded for the clone carrying this T cell receptor (beta chain). The protocol was immunoSEQ multiplex PCR, while the TCRdb copy is restricted to in-frame clones and leaves out a portion. The sample has over 110,000 clones, over 70% seen once. Germline-derived CDR1 and CDR2 are WSHSY and SAAADI. Trimming removed 2 bases from V and 7 bases from J; junction bases left unmatched: 8. The CDR3 is 14 amino acids. These data originate in a study of blood T cell repertoires in COVID-19. Across the whole study: Two consecutive negative NP/OP PCR tests, clearance, or resolved symptoms defined Cohort 3 recovery. Samples representing acute and convalescent COVID-19 were sourced from the United States, Italy and Spain.

The source is a man in his fifties or sixties in a cohort exposed to, infected with or recovered from COVID-19 (not recorded which). This sequence joins TRBV10-2 and TRBJ2-7, with 7 bases lining up with TRBD2. The sequenced sample was PBMCs or T cells enriched from blood (not recorded which). The CDR3 sequence: CASSEGLAAREQYF. CDR3 nucleotides: TGCGCCAGCAGTGAGGGGCTAGCGGCGAGGGAGCAGTACTTC.